The 2 T cell receptor beta chains presented below share a single source sample, sequenced in a study of response to subunit inactivated influenza vaccine. TCRdb fed the RT-PCR reads into MiXCR, producing one record per CDR3 protein. The sample includes hundreds of thousands of distinct CDR3 sequences, around 13% of them seen just once. The sample consisted of PBMCs from blood, taken about 14 days before vaccination. These receptors all come from a man aged 45 to 65 who received an inactivated influenza vaccine.

The V and J genes are TRBV5-1 and TRBJ1-4, with a weak D call TRBD1 (6 bases). The length of the CDR3 is 15 residues. Germline assignment: CDR1 SGHRS and CDR2 YFSETQ. Deletions cut 2 bases from V and 5 bases from J, with 13 bases between. CDR3 residues: CASSFQGQSNEKLFF. The CDR3 DNA sequence: TGCGCCAGCAGCTTTCAGGGACAATCAAATGAAAAACTGTTTTTT.

This clonotype came up a few times. The chain combines TRBV7-2 with TRBJ2-5; D is unresolved. The CDR3 is made up of 13 amino acids. V dropped 3 bases and J dropped 5 bases, with 10 bases sitting between them. The germline gives CDR1 SGHTA, CDR2 FQGNSA. This CDR3 is CASSFISPETQYF. The CDR3 DNA reads TGTGCCAGCAGCTTCATTTCCCCCGAGACCCAGTACTTC.